This T cell receptor (beta chain) was profiled in a study of control samples from healthy donors and cancer patients. Clones were read by immunoSEQ multiplex PCR, and TCRdb kept only the in-frame ones, dropping some. The table includes more than 95,000 clones, roughly nine tenths detected once. Trimming cost V 2 bases and J 7 bases, with 15 bases left between them. The CDR3 extends over 15 amino acids. Germline CDR1 and CDR2: SGDLS and YYNGEE. The J gene is TRBJ2-2, the V gene TRBV9, with a weak D call TRBD2 (6 bases). Material: blood. The TCR sequence derives from a man aged 18-30 years in good health. This CDR3 reads CASSVKGGPSGELFF. The CDR3 region has the DNA TGTGCCAGCAGCGTTAAAGGAGGGCCTAGCGGGGAGCTGTTTTTT.